This TCR beta chain was found in a study of OX40 agonist ivuxolimab in advanced cancers. Background on the study: Ivuxolimab, an agonistic anti-OX40 (CD134) antibody, was given to patients.

Germline V lookup: CDR1 KGHSH, CDR2 LQKENI. This CDR3 is built from 21 residues. Trimming took 6 bases from V and 0 from J; bases not matched to a gene: 15. TCRdb keeps only in-frame clones here, not all; method: immunoSEQ multiplex PCR. The sample records under 40,000 clones, about 74% being singletons. This clone occurred a few times. The source is an adult with an advanced solid tumor such as melanoma, head and neck, liver or kidney cancer. This rearrangement joins TRBV18 to TRBJ2-6; 12 bases map to TRBD2. This specimen consisted of CD4+ or CD8+ T cells sorted from blood, obtained in a trial of the OX40 agonist ivuxolimab. This CDR3 reads CASSLTGLAGMAASGANVLTF. The CDR3 DNA sequence: TGTGCCAGCTCCCTTACAGGACTAGCGGGAATGGCCGCCTCTGGGGCCAACGTCCTGACTTTC.